The present entry profiles one T cell receptor (beta chain) with its context. The entry originates in a study of blood T cell repertoires in COVID-19. Looking at the study overall: T cells, B-cell-depleted T cells, or PBMCs supplied cDNA or gDNA.

In germline, CDR1 is MNHEY, CDR2 SVGAGI. Trimming cost V 6 bases and J 4 bases, with 7 bases left between them. The CDR3 is 13 residues long. Recruited during active infection, patients (from Seattle) were subsequently followed longitudinally. The authors' processing: For nucleated cells, counts were estimated from reference gene primer amplification. Sequencing was performed with immunoSEQ multiplex PCR; in TCRdb, only in-frame clones are kept and a portion is missing. V, J and clone size are those of that table, while D and trimming were read from the DNA. This sample yields approximately 350,000 clones, of which 65% to 90% are seen a single time; around 7.4% belongs to the top ten.

This receptor was obtained from an older woman with COVID-19, enrolled during active disease. V usage is TRBV6-5 and J usage is TRBJ2-6; D is unresolved. Sequencing was carried out using peripheral blood. CDR3 sequence: CASRFIGANVLTF. The CDR3 DNA reads as TGTGCCAGCAGATTCATCGGGGCCAACGTCCTGACTTTC.